The 18 T cell receptor beta chains below all came from one sample that was sequenced in a study of T cell repertoires in cytomegalovirus infection. TCRdb re-called the reads through MiXCR, storing one row per CDR3 protein. The sample comprises 110,000 to 150,000 distinct CDR3 sequences, around 32% of which are singletons, and about 50% rests with the top ten. No antigen is known for these receptors. Sequencing used CD8+ T cells from cultured PBMCs, obtained from culture after CMV antigen stimulation. The receptors shown here come from a human donor in good health (CMV status not recorded). Some clones in this sample may be carry-over from other donors' samples.

This clonotype has ten or more counts. The chain is built from TRBV12-3 or TRBV12-4 and TRBJ1-5, with unresolved D. The CDR3 consists of 13 residues. With 0 bases removed from V and 8 bases from J, the gap between germline ends came to 8 bases. CDR3 residues: CASSLAALEPQHF. Here the CDR3 DNA reads TGTGCCAGCAGTTTAGCGGCTTTAGAGCCCCAGCATTTT.

V and J are TRBV19 and TRBJ1-1; TRBD1 is a possible D gene (6 bases). The CDR3 consists of 15 residues. Germline V gene sequence: CDR1 LNHDA, CDR2 SQIVND (reference sequence). V was trimmed by 8 bases and J by 1 base, leaving 17 bases between them. This CDR3 reads CASLPGAVGNTEAFF. In DNA, the CDR3 is TGTGCCAGTTTGCCAGGGGCGGTCGGGAACACTGAAGCTTTCTTT.

This clonotype appeared a few times. CDR3 protein: CASKFAEQETQYF. CDR3 nucleotides: TGTGCCAGCAAGTTCGCAGAACAAGAGACCCAGTACTTC. The J gene is TRBJ2-5, the V gene TRBV7-9; no clear D. Germline CDR1 SEHNR, CDR2 FQNEAQ (reference sequence). This CDR3 comprises 13 residues. V was clipped by 7 bases and J by 2 bases, with 11 bases between them.

This clonotype was counted a few times. The V gene is TRBV5-6, the J gene TRBJ2-7; 8 positions match TRBD2. The V segment lost 3 bases and the J segment 2 bases; nucleotides outside the gene matches: 7. This CDR3 is 15 amino acids long. Germline assignment: CDR1 SGHDT and CDR2 YYEEEE. Written as DNA, the CDR3 is TGTGCCAGCAGCTCCCCTTTGCGGGGGGCCTACGAGCAGTACTTC. It codes for CASSSPLRGAYEQYF.

This clonotype was found a few times. V is TRBV12-3 or TRBV12-4 and J is TRBJ1-4, with D maybe TRBD1 (5 bases). Trimming cost V 6 bases and J 4 bases, with 15 bases left between them. The CDR3 runs 15 residues. The CDR3 here is CASSSGTGFNEKLFF. CDR3 nucleotide sequence: TGTGCCAGCAGCTCCGGGACCGGGTTTAATGAAAAACTGTTTTTT.

The genes are TRBV7-9 and TRBJ2-2; D not certain. The CDR3 is 12 residues long. The germline V gene encodes CDR1 SEHNR and CDR2 FQNEAQ (reference sequence). V was shortened by 1 base and J by 7 bases, with 4 bases between the two germline ends. CDR3 amino acids: CASSLVIGELFF. The CDR3 coding sequence is TGTGCCAGCAGCTTAGTCATCGGGGAGCTGTTTTTT.

This clonotype was counted only a few times. The chain uses TRBV7-6 and TRBJ1-1; 10 bases line up with TRBD1. CDR3 size: 15 residues. In germline, CDR1 is SGHVS, CDR2 FNYEAQ. The V and J ends lost 5 bases and 3 bases, in that order; junction bases with no gene match: 6. The CDR3, as DNA: TGTGCCAGCAGCACTACCGGGACAGGGGACACTGAAGCTTTCTTT. Amino acids: CASSTTGTGDTEAFF.

The chain employs TRBV7-9 and TRBJ2-3, with 9 bases matching TRBD1. Germline loops: CDR1 SEHNR, CDR2 FQNEAQ (reference sequence). After removal of 4 bases from V and 6 bases from J, the junction contained 8 bases not matched to a gene. The CDR3 extends over 15 amino acids. CDR3: CASSSVGQGIDTQYF. CDR3 nucleotides: TGTGCCAGCAGCTCGGTCGGACAGGGGATCGATACGCAGTATTTT.

The chain links TRBV20-1 to TRBJ2-6; unclear D gene. Trimming pared 5 bases from V and 1 base from J, leaving 9 bases between. In germline, CDR1 is DFQATT, CDR2 SNEGSKA (reference sequence). The CDR3 consists of 14 residues. The CDR3 nucleotides read TGCAGTGCTGATACAGATTCTGGGGCCAACGTCCTGACTTTC. Amino acid sequence: CSADTDSGANVLTF.

This chain connects TRBV2 to TRBJ1-5; 8 positions agree with TRBD1. CDR3 size: 13 residues. The V segment lost 3 bases and the J segment 8 bases; nucleotides outside the gene matches: 3. Germline V lookup: CDR1 SNHLY, CDR2 FYNNEI. CDR3 in amino acids: CASSEDRVEPQHF. In nucleotides, the CDR3 is TGTGCCAGCAGTGAGGACAGGGTAGAGCCCCAGCATTTT.

The V call is TRBV19, the J call TRBJ2-1; D unresolved. Germline V gene lookup returns CDR1 LNHDA and CDR2 SQIVND (reference sequence). This CDR3 contains 15 residues. V was cut by 2 bases and J by 0 bases, with 8 bases left in between. DNA for the CDR3: TGTGCCAGTAGTATACAATCGAGCTCCTACAATGAGCAGTTCTTC. It yields the protein CASSIQSSSYNEQFF.

This clonotype was picked up a small number of times. The chain joins TRBV11-2 to TRBJ2-3, with D perhaps assigned TRBD1 or TRBD2 (5 bases each). Per germline, CDR1 SGHAT and CDR2 FQNNGV. The CDR3 consists of 16 residues. Trimming took off 1 base at V and 6 bases at J, with 17 bases between the two ends. The CDR3, as DNA: TGTGCCAGCAGCTTAGTTGGGACCCCGCCGCGCGATACGCAGTATTTT. Residues: CASSLVGTPPRDTQYF.

V is TRBV10-3 and J is TRBJ2-7; D uncertain. V lost 0 bases, J lost 1 base, and 7 bases lay in between. This CDR3 has 14 residues. From germline, CDR1 is ENHRY and CDR2 SYGVKD. This chain's CDR3 is CAISESNLSYEQYF. The CDR3 region has the DNA TGTGCCATCAGTGAGTCTAATCTTTCCTACGAGCAGTACTTC.

There are a few counts of this clonotype. The V call is TRBV7-6, the J call TRBJ2-7; tentatively, D is TRBD2 (6 bases). The germline V gene has CDR1 SGHVS and CDR2 FNYEAQ. The CDR3 totals 15 residues. V was shortened by 0 bases and J by 5 bases, with 14 bases between the two germline ends. CDR3 loop: CASSLADGGVHEQYF. DNA for the CDR3: TGTGCCAGCAGCTTAGCGGATGGCGGGGTTCACGAGCAGTACTTC.

This chain joins TRBV20-1 and TRBJ2-7, with TRBD1 matching over 9 bases. The germline V gene has CDR1 DFQATT and CDR2 SNEGSKA (reference sequence). The CDR3 extends over 19 amino acids. V lost 0 bases, J lost 0 bases, and 15 bases stayed unmatched. The CDR3 loop reads CSARDGYGTGSFSSYEQYF. CDR3 coding DNA: TGCAGTGCTAGAGATGGCTACGGGACAGGGAGTTTCAGCTCCTACGAGCAGTACTTC.

The rearrangement joins TRBV2 to TRBJ2-7, with unresolved D. V gave up 7 bases and J gave up 5 bases, with 12 bases separating them. The CDR3 has 12 amino acids. Germline V gene sequence: CDR1 SNHLY, CDR2 FYNNEI. CDR3 in amino acids: CASTRFSDEQYF. The CDR3 DNA reads as TGTGCCAGCACCCGATTTTCGGACGAGCAGTACTTC.

V is TRBV12-3 or TRBV12-4 and J is TRBJ1-1; TRBD1 matches 10 bases. This CDR3 has 16 residues. V lost 2 bases to trimming and J lost 7 bases; unmatched junction nucleotides: 10. In DNA, the CDR3 is TGTGCCAGCAGTTTAAGGGGGGACAGGGGCTTCGGTGAAGCTTTCTTT. This translates into CASSLRGDRGFGEAFF.

V is TRBV10-3 and J is TRBJ1-2, with 11 bases fitting TRBD1. J was trimmed by 4 bases and V by 4 bases; bases with no gene match: 8. CDR3 length equals 16 residues. Germline CDR1 is ENHRY and CDR2 is SYGVKD. For the CDR3, the DNA is TGTGCCATCAGTGTCGGGACAGGGGGAGAAGGCTATGGCTACACCTTC. It is translated as CAISVGTGGEGYGYTF.